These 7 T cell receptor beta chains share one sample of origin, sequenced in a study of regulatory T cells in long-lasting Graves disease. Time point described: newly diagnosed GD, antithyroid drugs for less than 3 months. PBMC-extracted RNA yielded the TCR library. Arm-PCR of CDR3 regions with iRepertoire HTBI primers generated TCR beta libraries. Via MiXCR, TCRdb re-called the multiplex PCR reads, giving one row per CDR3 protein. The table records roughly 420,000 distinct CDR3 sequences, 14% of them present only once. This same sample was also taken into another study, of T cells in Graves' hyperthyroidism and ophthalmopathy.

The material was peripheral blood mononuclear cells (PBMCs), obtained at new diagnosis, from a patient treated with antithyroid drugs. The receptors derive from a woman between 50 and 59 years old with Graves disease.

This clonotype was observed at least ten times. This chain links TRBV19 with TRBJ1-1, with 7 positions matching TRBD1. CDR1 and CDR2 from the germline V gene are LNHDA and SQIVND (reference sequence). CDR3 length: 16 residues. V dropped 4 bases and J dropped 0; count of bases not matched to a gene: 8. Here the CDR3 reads CASSTPRTGMNTEAFF. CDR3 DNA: TGTGCCAGTAGTACCCCCAGGACAGGAATGAACACTGAAGCTTTCTTT.

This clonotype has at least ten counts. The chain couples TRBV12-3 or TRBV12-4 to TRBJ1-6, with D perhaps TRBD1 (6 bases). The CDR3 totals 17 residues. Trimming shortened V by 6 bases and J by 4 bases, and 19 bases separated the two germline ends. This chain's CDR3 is CASRRNRELSYNSPLHF. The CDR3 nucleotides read TGTGCCAGCAGGCGTAACAGGGAATTAAGTTATAATTCACCCCTCCACTTT.

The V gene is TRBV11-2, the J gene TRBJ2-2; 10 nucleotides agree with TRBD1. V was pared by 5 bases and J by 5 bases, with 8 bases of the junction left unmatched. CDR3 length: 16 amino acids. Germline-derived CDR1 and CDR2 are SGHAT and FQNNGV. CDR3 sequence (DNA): TGTGCCAGCAGCCCCAGACAGGGGGCGCGGACCGGGGAGCTGTTTTTT. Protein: CASSPRQGARTGELFF.

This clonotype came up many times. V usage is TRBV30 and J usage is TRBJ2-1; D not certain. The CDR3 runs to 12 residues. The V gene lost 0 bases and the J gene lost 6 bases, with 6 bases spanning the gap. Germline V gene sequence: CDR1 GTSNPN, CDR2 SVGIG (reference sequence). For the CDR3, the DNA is TGTGCCTGGAGTGTATACGGCAATGAGCAGTTCTTC. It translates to CAWSVYGNEQFF.

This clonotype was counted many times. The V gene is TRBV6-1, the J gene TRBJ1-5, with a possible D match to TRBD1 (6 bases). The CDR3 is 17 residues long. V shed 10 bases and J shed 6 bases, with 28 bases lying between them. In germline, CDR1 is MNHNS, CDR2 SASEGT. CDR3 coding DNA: TGTGCCACCACCCGGGACACGGGGTGGGGGTTCGGTCAGCCCCAGCATTTT. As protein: CATTRDTGWGFGQPQHF.

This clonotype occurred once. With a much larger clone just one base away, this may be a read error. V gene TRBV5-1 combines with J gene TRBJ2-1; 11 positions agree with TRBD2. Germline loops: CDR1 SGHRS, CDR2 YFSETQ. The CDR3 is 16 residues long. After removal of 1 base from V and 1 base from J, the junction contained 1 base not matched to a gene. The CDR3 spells CASSLPSGRSYNEQFF. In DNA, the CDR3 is TGCGCCAGCAGCTTGCCTAGCGGGAGGTCCTACAATGAGCAGTTCTTC.

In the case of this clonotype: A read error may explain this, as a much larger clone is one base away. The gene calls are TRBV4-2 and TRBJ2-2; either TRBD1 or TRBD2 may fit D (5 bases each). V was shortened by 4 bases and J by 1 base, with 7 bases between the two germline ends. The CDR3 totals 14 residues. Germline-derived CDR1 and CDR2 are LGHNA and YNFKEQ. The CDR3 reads CASSRGENTGELFF. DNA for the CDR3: TGTGCCAGCAGCCGAGGGGAGAACACCGGGGAGCTGTTTTTT.